The sequence of this TCR beta chain was determined in a study of cytomegalovirus exposure and HLA in healthy donors. Turning to the study itself: Among about 179 million T cells, an earlier analysis found 117 million unique TCR beta sequences.

Vbeta (60) and Jbeta (13) primers were used in the PCR. The repertoire was sequenced with immunoSEQ multiplex PCR; TCRdb's copy has only in-frame clones and lacks some. This sample has some 110,000 clones, with about two thirds found just once. This clone was seen a handful of times. Samples came from healthy bone marrow donors. CDR1 and CDR2 from the germline V gene are MNHNY and SVGAGI (reference sequence). This CDR3 spans 13 amino acids. Deletions cut 7 bases from V and 4 bases from J, with 11 bases between. The chain couples TRBV6-6 to TRBJ1-3; D is ambiguous. Source material: PBMCs. The source of this sequence is a female donor in good health and CMV-seronegative. The CDR3 DNA is TGTGCCAGCAAAGAGGGTTCCGGAAACACCATATATTTT. Translating it yields CASKEGSGNTIYF.